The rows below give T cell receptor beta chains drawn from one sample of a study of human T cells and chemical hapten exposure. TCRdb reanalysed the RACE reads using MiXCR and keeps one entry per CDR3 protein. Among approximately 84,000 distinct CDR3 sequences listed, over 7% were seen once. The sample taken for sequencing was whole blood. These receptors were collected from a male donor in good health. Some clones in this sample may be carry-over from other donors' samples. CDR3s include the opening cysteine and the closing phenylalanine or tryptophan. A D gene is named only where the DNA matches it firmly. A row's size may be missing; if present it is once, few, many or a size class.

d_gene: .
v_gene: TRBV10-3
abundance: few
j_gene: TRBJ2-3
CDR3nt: TGTGCCATCAGTGAGTCGAGGGGGGGCACAGATACGCAGTATTTT
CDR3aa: CAISESRGGTDTQYF

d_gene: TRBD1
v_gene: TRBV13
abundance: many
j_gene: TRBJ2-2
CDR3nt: TGTGCCAGCAGCCGCTCTAGGACAGGGAACACCGGGGAGCTGTTTTTT
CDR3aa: CASSRSRTGNTGELFF

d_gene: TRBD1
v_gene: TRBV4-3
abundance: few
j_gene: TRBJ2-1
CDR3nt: TGCGCCAGCAGCCCCGACAGGGCCCCCAATGAGCAGTTCTTC
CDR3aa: CASSPDRAPNEQFF

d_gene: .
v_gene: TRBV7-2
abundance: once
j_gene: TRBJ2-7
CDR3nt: TGTGCCAGCAGCTTAGAGGGTGCCGGAAGGAGCGAGCAGTACTTC
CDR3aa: CASSLEGAGRSEQYF

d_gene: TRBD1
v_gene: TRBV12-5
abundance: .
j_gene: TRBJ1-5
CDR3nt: TGTGCTAGTGGTTTGGGTAGGGGGACAGGGGAAGTGGAGAATCAGCCCCAGCATTTT
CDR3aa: CASGLGRGTGEVENQPQHF

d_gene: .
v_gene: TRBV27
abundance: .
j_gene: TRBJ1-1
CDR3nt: TGTGCCAGCAGTACCTTTGGGGGTGGCACTGAAGCTTTCTTT
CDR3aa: CASSTFGGGTEAFF

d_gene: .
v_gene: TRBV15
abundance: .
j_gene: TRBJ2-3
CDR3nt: TGTGCCACCAGCAGAGCCCAGGGGTCCACAGATACGCAGTATTTT
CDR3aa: CATSRAQGSTDTQYF

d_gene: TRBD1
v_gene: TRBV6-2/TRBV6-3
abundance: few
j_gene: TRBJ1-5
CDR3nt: TGTGCCAGCAGTCTCGACAGGGGAGGATACCAGCCCCAGCATTTT
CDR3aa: CASSLDRGGYQPQHF

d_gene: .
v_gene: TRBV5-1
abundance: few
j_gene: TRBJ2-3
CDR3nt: TGCGCCAGCAGCTTGGCCACACTAGTAGAGGCCGGTGATACGCAGTATTTT
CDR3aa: CASSLATLVEAGDTQYF

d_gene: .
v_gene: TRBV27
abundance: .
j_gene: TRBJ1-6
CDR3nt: TGTGCCAGCAGTCCTTCAATGGGGGCGGCTAATTCACCCCTCCACTTT
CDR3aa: CASSPSMGAANSPLHF

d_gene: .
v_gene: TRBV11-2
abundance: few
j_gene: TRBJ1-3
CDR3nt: TGTGCCAGCAGCTTTTCAGGGGGAAACACCATATATTTT
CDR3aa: CASSFSGGNTIYF

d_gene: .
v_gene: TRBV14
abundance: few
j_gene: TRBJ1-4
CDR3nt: TGTGCCAGCAGCCAGACAGAAAATGAAAAACTGTTTTTT
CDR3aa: CASSQTENEKLFF

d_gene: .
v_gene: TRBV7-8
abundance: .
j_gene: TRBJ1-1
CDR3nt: TGTGCCAGCAGCTTAAACTCTCCCGGTGGAACTGAAGCTTTCTTT
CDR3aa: CASSLNSPGGTEAFF

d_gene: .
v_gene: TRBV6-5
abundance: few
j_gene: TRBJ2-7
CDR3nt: TGTGCCAGCTCCGGGGCAGGGGCCTCCTACGAGCAGTACTTC
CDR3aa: CASSGAGASYEQYF

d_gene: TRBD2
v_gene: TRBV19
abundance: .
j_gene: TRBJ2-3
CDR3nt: TGTGCCAGTACGTGGTCTAGCGGGATAAGCACAGATACGCAGTATTTT
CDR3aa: CASTWSSGISTDTQYF

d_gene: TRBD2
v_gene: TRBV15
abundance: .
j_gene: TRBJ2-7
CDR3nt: TGTGCCACCAGCAGAGAAAATCCGGGAGGGAAGTACGAGCAGTACTTC
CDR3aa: CATSRENPGGKYEQYF

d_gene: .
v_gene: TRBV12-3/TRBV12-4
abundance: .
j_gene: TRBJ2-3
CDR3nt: TGTGCCAGCAGTCCGTCAACGGGCAACACAGATACGCAGTATTTT
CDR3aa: CASSPSTGNTDTQYF

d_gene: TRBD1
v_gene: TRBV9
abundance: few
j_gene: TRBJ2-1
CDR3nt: TGTGCCAGCAGGGGAACAGGGGTTGAGCAGTTCTTC
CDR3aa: CASRGTGVEQFF

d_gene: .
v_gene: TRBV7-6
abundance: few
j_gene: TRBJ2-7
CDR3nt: TGTGCCAGCAGCTTAGGGGATTACGAGCAGTACTTC
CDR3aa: CASSLGDYEQYF

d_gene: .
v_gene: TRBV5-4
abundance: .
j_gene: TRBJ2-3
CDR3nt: TGTGCCAGCAGCTTTCAGGGTAGCACAGATACGCAGTATTTT
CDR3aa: CASSFQGSTDTQYF

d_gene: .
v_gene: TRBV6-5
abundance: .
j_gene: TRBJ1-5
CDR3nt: TGTGCCAGCAGTTTGGACAGATTTAGCAATCAGCCCCAGCATTTT
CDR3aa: CASSLDRFSNQPQHF

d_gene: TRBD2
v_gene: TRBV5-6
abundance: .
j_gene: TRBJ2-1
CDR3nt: TGTGCCAGCAGCCACGGGACTAGCGGGGGACACAATAAGCAGTTCTTC
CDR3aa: CASSHGTSGGHNKQFF

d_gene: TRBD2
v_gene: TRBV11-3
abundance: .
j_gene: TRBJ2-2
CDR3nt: TGTGCCAGCAGCCTCCGGACTAGCGGGAGTTATAACGGGGAGCTGTTTTTT
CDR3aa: CASSLRTSGSYNGELFF

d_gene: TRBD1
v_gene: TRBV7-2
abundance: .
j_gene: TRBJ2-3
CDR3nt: TGTGCCAGCAGCTCGAATAGGGACAGTGGCACAGATACGCAGTATTTT
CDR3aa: CASSSNRDSGTDTQYF

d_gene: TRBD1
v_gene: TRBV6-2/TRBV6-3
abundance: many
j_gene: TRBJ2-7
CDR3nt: TGTGCCAGCAGCTCGCCCGACAGGGGTAAGGTCCACGAGCAGTACTTC
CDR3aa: CASSSPDRGKVHEQYF

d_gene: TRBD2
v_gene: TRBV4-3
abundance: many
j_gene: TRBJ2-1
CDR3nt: TGCGCCAGCAGCCAAGCTCCCGGGGGGGCCGGGAATGAGCAGTTCTTC
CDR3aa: CASSQAPGGAGNEQFF

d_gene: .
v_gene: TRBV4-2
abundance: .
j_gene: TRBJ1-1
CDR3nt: TGTGCCAGCAGCCAAAACAGGGATACCAATGAAGCTTTCTTT
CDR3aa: CASSQNRDTNEAFF

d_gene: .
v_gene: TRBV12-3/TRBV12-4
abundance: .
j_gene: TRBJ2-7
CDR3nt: TGTGCCAGCAGTCTACTCGGAGGGGAGGTCGAGCAGTACTTC
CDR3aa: CASSLLGGEVEQYF

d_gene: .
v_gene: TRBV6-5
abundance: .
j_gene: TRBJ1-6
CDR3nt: TGTGCCAGCAGTTGGACAGCCCGTAATTCACCCCTCCACTTT
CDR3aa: CASSWTARNSPLHF

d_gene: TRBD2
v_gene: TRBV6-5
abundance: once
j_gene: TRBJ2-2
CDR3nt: TGTGCCAGCAGCCGGACTAGCGGGAGCGGGACCGGGGAGCTGTTTTTT
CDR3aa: CASSRTSGSGTGELFF

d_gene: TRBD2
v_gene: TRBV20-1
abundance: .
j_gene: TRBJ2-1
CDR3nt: TGCAGTGCTACCCGACTAGCGGGAAACAATGAGCAGTTCTTC
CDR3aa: CSATRLAGNNEQFF

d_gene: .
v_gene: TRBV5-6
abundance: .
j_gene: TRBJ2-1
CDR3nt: TGTGCCAGCAGCTTGGCGGGGGGCCCCAGTTGGCAGTTCTTC
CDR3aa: CASSLAGGPSWQFF

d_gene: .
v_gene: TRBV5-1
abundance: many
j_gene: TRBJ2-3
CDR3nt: TGCGCCAGCAGAGCTCTCGGCCAGAGCACAGATACGCAGTATTTT
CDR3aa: CASRALGQSTDTQYF

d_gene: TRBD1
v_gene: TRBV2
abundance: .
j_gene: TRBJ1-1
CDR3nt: TGTGCCAGCAGCTTTACAGGGGGAAACACTGAAGCTTTCTTT
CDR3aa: CASSFTGGNTEAFF

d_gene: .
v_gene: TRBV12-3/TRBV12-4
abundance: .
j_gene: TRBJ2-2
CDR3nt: TGTGCCAGCACAGGGGGGTCCACCGGGGAGCTGTTTTTT
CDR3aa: CASTGGSTGELFF

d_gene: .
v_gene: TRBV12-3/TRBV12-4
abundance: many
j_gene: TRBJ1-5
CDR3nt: TGTGCCAGCAGTTTACAGGGAGGCAATCAGCCCCAGCATTTT
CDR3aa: CASSLQGGNQPQHF

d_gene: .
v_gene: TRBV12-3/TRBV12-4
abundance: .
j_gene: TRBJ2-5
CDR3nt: TGTGCCAGCAGTTTTGGGCGGTTTTCAGAGACCCAGTACTTC
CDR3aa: CASSFGRFSETQYF

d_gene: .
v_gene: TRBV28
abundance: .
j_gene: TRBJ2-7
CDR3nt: TGTGCCAGCAGCCCCACAGAATTGAATTCCTACGAGCAGTACTTC
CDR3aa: CASSPTELNSYEQYF

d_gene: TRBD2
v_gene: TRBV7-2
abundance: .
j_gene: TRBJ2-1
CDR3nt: TGTGCCAGCAGCTTGGGACTAGCCGGTCCCAATGAGCAGTTCTTC
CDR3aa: CASSLGLAGPNEQFF

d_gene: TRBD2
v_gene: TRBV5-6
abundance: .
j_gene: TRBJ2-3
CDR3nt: TGTGCCAGCAGCTTCCGTCTAGCGGGGAGCACAGATACGCAGTATTTT
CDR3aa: CASSFRLAGSTDTQYF